This T cell receptor beta chain is drawn from a study of blood T cells in healthy people across ages. Overall study findings and caveats: Diversity was estimated from one million T cells, and these estimates were considered underestimates.

In this sample, this clonotype turned up many times. No antigen is known for it. A second PCR of roughly 7 to 11 cycles used a sample-barcoded 5' primer and a J-beta primer mix. MiXCR was run by TCRdb on the 5' RACE reads, yielding one entry per CDR3 protein. The repertoire holds 1.5 million to 2 million distinct CDR3 sequences, about 50% seen once, with around 2.1% in the top ten. Sample: blood. The receptor's source is a woman aged 40-49 years in good health.

CDR3 protein: CASSQDVAGGQNIQYF. The CDR3 DNA is TGCGCCAGCAGCCAAGATGTAGCGGGGGGGCAAAACATTCAGTACTTC. The rearrangement links TRBV4-1 to TRBJ2-4; 11 bases align to TRBD2. The J segment lost 5 bases and the V segment lost 0 bases, leaving 3 bases of the junction unmatched. This CDR3 region has 16 residues. Germline V gene sequence: CDR1 MGHRA, CDR2 YSYEKL.